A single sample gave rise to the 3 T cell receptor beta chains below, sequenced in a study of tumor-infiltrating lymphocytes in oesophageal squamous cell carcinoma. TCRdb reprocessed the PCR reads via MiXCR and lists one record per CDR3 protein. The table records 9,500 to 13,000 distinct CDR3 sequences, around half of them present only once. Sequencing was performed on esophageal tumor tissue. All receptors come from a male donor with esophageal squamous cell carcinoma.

The CDR3 sequence is CAITGGTEAFF. The CDR3 coding sequence is TGTGCCATCACCGGCGGGACTGAAGCTTTCTTT. The rearrangement uses TRBV10-3 and TRBJ1-1, with D uncertain. This CDR3 comprises 11 residues. V dropped 7 bases and J dropped 5 bases, with 8 bases sitting between them. Germline lookup yields CDR1 ENHRY and CDR2 SYGVKD.

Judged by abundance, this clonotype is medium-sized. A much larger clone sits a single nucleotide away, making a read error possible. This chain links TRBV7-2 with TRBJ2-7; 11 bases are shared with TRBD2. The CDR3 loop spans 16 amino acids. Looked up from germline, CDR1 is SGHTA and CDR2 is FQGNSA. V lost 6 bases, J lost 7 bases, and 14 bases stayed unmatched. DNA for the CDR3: TGTGCCAGCAGGAATAGCGGGAGGGCCACGTACAATGAGCAGTACTTC. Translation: CASRNSGRATYNEQYF.

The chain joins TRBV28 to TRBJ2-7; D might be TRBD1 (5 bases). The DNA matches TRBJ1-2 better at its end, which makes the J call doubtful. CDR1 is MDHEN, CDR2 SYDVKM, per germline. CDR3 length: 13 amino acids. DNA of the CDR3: TGTGCCAGCAGTTACCAGGGATCCTATGGCTACACCTTC. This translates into CASSYQGSYGYTF.